The 17 T cell receptor beta chains below all came from one sample that was sequenced in a study of beta chain features in type 1 diabetes. The investigators reverse transcribed all of the isolated RNA, so they sequenced expressed TCRB transcripts. Using immunoSEQ multiplex PCR, the repertoire was profiled, and TCRdb retains in-frame clones only, with some absent. Of 390,000 or so clones listed, approximately 15% are singletons. Specimen: naive CD4+ T cells from blood. The receptors originated from a man aged 25-45 years in good health.

This clone was observed a few times. J is TRBJ1-2 and V is TRBV4-1; no clear D gene. The CDR3 length is 15 residues. Trimming pared 0 bases from V and 1 base from J, leaving 9 bases between. Per germline, CDR1 MGHRA and CDR2 YSYEKL. The DNA of the CDR3 is TGCGCCAGCAGCCAAGAGTATAGGGTTAACTATGGCTACACCTTC. Translating it yields CASSQEYRVNYGYTF.

This clone was picked up a small number of times. The genes are TRBV7-3 and TRBJ2-1; unclear D gene. The CDR3 spans 15 residues. Trimming cost V 5 bases and J 2 bases, with 13 bases left between them. Germline V lookup: CDR1 SGHTA, CDR2 FQGTGA. CDR3 sequence: CASSPSASTYNEQFF. The CDR3 nucleotides read TGTGCCAGCAGCCCCTCGGCGTCGACCTACAATGAGCAGTTCTTC.

In its sample, this clone was seen a few times. The rearrangement uses TRBV5-1 and TRBJ2-1, with a weak D call TRBD1 (6 bases). Germline CDR1 reads SGHRS; CDR2 reads YFSETQ. This CDR3 comprises 15 residues. Trimming took off 4 bases at V and 0 bases at J, with 11 bases between the two ends. CDR3 sequence (DNA): TGCGCCAGCAGCATGGACAGCAGCTCCTACAATGAGCAGTTCTTC. It encodes CASSMDSSSYNEQFF.

This clone was detected many times. The CDR3 reads CATTLSQETQYF. The CDR3, as DNA: TGTGCCACAACCCTCAGCCAAGAGACCCAGTACTTC. The chain is built from TRBV30 and TRBJ2-5; D ambiguous. Germline CDR1 is GTSNPN and CDR2 is SVGIG (reference sequence). The CDR3 extends over 12 amino acids. V lost 8 bases and J 1 base, leaving 11 bases between the germline ends.

This clone was counted only a few times. The genes are TRBV7-9 and TRBJ2-7, with a tentative D call TRBD1 (6 bases). The V and J ends lost 5 bases and 5 bases respectively, with 16 bases between them. The germline V gene encodes CDR1 SEHNR and CDR2 FQNEAQ (reference sequence). The CDR3 totals 14 residues. CDR3 nucleotide sequence: TGTGCCAGCAGCCAACAGGGTTCGCTCGACGAGCAGTACGTC. It translates to CASSQQGSLDEQYV.

This clone was detected a few times. V is TRBV15 and J is TRBJ1-2, with D unclear. Germline V lookup: CDR1 LNHNV, CDR2 YYDKDF (reference sequence). Trimming shortened V by 1 base and J by 2 bases, and 2 bases separated the two germline ends. This CDR3 comprises 12 residues. The chain's CDR3 is CATSRANYGYTF. In DNA form, the CDR3 reads TGTGCCACCAGCAGAGCCAACTATGGCTACACCTTC.

The chain links TRBV11-2 to TRBJ2-3, with a weak D call TRBD2 (5 bases). V was shortened by 7 bases and J by 0 bases, with 17 bases between the two germline ends. The CDR3 loop spans 16 amino acids. Germline values: CDR1 SGHAT, CDR2 FQNNGV. CDR3 bases: TGTGCCAGCAACCCTTCGCGGGCCTCTAGCACAGATACGCAGTATTTT. Its protein is CASNPSRASSTDTQYF.

This clone was seen only a few times. The chain links TRBV6-1 to TRBJ2-7; D not resolved. Trimming removed 1 base at V and 5 bases at J, with 3 bases between. Germline CDR1 is MNHNS and CDR2 is SASEGT. This CDR3 is built from 11 residues. The CDR3 DNA reads TGTGCCAGCAGTGAAGTAAACGAGCAGTACGTC. Translating gives CASSEVNEQYV.

The V gene is TRBV10-3, the J gene TRBJ2-5; TRBD2 agrees at 9 bases. V was clipped by 5 bases and J by 0 bases; unmatched bases: 7. CDR1 and CDR2 (germline): ENHRY, SYGVKD. CDR3 length: 16 residues. This CDR3 is CAISYGSGGYQETQYF. CDR3 nucleotides: TGTGCCATCAGTTACGGTAGCGGGGGTTACCAAGAGACCCAGTACTTC.

The rearrangement links TRBV9 to TRBJ2-3; D uncertain. Per germline, CDR1 SGDLS and CDR2 YYNGEE. The CDR3 is 14 amino acids. Trimming pared 0 bases from V and 5 bases from J, leaving 10 bases between. CDR3 protein: CASSVDTGVDTQYF. CDR3 nucleotide sequence: TGTGCCAGCAGCGTAGATACCGGTGTAGATACGCAGTATTTT.

This clone occurred a few times. The rearrangement joins TRBV29-1 to TRBJ1-2; D is possibly TRBD1 (6 bases). Germline CDR1 and CDR2: SQVTM and ANQGSEA. Trimming stripped 7 bases from V and 2 bases from J, with 17 bases between. This CDR3 is built from 14 residues. This chain's CDR3 is CSGGGSAANYGYTF. CDR3 nucleotide sequence: TGCAGCGGTGGGGGCAGCGCCGCGAACTATGGCTACACCTTC. Full variable domain (rest looked up from reference TRBV29-1 and TRBJ1-2): SAVISQKPSRDICQRGTSLTIQCQVDSQVTMMFWYRQQPGQSLTLIATANQGSEATYESGFVIDKFPISRPNLTFSTLTVSNMSPEDSSIYLCSGGGSAANYGYTFGSGTRLTVV.

In this sample, this clone turned up a few times. The chain links TRBV7-9 to TRBJ2-5; a possible D gene is TRBD2 (6 bases). Germline V gene sequence: CDR1 SEHNR, CDR2 FQNEAQ (reference sequence). V gave up 1 base and J gave up 0 bases, with 12 bases separating them. The length of the CDR3 is 16 residues. In DNA, the CDR3 is TGTGCCAGCAGCTTAGTAGGGAGGCGGTACCAAGAGACCCAGTACTTC. Translated, it gives CASSLVGRRYQETQYF.

Concerning this clone itself: The sample holds other DNA sequences that translate to the same CDR3. The chain carries TRBV7-9 and TRBJ2-3, with 9 bases fitting TRBD1. V shed 5 bases, J shed 1 base, and the junction held 4 bases outside the gene matches. This CDR3 region has 15 residues. CDR1 SEHNR and CDR2 FQNEAQ come from the germline V gene (reference sequence). CDR3 sequence reads: CASSVTGGGTDTQYF. Here the CDR3 DNA reads TGTGCCAGCAGCGTAACAGGGGGCGGCACAGATACGCAGTATTTT.

The rearrangement joins TRBV2 to TRBJ1-2; D unresolved. Trimming took 6 bases from V and 10 from J, leaving 18 bases between them. CDR1 and CDR2 from the germline V gene are SNHLY and FYNNEI. CDR3 length equals 13 residues. CDR3 residues: CASRMGRTSDYTF. The CDR3 DNA reads as TGTGCCAGCAGGATGGGCCGAACTTCGGACTACACCTTC.

This clone was seen more than once but under ten times. The chain combines TRBV19 with TRBJ1-2; D is unclear. CDR1 is LNHDA, CDR2 SQIVND, per germline (reference sequence). This CDR3 has 12 residues. Trimming stripped 7 bases from V and 5 bases from J, with 11 bases between. Here the CDR3 DNA reads TGTGCCAGTAAGCCAGTGGATTATGGCTACACCTTC. Translation: CASKPVDYGYTF. Variable domain in full (rest from reference TRBV19 and TRBJ1-2): DGGITQSPKYLFRKEGQNVTLSCEQNLNHDAMYWYRQDPGQGLRLIYYSQIVNDFQKGDIAEGYSVSREKKESFPLTVTSAQKNPTAFYLCASKPVDYGYTFGSGTRLTVV.

With respect to this clone: Other DNA sequences in this sample translate to the same CDR3. The J gene is TRBJ1-2, the V gene TRBV6-5; the D is unclear. The CDR3 covers 13 residues. From germline, CDR1 is MNHEY and CDR2 SVGAGI. V lost 2 bases and J lost 2, with 6 bases in between. CDR3 sequence: CASSYGRNYGYTF. The CDR3 DNA reads as TGTGCCAGCAGTTACGGCCGCAACTATGGCTACACCTTC.

V and J are TRBV10-3 and TRBJ2-7, with 7 bases matching TRBD1. The germline V gene encodes CDR1 ENHRY and CDR2 SYGVKD. This CDR3 spans 13 amino acids. V trimming: 10 bases; J trimming: 4 bases; junction bases outside the gene matches: 10. CDR3 in DNA: TGTGCCACCTCGGGACAGCCGAAGTACGAGCAGTACTTC. This translates into CATSGQPKYEQYF.